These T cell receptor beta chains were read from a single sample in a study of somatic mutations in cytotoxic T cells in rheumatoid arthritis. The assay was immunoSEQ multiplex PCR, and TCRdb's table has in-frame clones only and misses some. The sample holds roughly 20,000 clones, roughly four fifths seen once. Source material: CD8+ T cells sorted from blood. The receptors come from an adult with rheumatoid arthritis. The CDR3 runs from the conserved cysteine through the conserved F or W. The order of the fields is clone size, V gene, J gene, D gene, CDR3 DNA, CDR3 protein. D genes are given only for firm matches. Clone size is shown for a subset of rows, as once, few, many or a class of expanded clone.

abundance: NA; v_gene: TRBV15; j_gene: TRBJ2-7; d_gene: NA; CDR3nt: TGTGCCACCAGCAGAACTAACGGGCGCGAGCAGTACTTC; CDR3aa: CATSRTNGREQYF
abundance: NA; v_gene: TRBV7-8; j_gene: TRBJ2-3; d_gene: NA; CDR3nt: TGTGCCAGCTGCCCAAGGGAAGGAGATACGCAATATTTT; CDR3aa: CASCPREGDTQYF
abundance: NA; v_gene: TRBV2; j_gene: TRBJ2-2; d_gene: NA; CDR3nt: TGTGCCACCGCTTATTTTGCGGGGTTCGGGGAGCTGTTTTTT; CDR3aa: CATAYFAGFGELFF
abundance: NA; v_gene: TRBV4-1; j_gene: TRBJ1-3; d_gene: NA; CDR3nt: TGCGCCAGCAGCCCCACCCAAGACTCTGGAAACACCATATATTTT; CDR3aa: CASSPTQDSGNTIYF
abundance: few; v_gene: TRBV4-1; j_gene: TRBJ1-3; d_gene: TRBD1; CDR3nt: TGCGCCAGCAGCCATCCGGGACAGGGGACGAACACCATATATTTT; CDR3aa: CASSHPGQGTNTIYF
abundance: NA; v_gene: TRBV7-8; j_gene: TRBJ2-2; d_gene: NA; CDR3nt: TGTGCCAGCCGACCCTTACGTTCCGGGGAGCTGTTTTTT; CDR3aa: CASRPLRSGELFF
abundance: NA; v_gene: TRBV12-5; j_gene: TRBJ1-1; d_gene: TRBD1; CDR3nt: TGTGCTAGTGCGTTTCACCAGGGGGCTGAAGCTTTCTTT; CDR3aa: CASAFHQGAEAFF
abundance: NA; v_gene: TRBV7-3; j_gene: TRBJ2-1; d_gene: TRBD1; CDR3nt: TGTGCCAGCAGCTCCACAGGGGGGACCTACAATGAGCAGTTCTTC; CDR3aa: CASSSTGGTYNEQFF
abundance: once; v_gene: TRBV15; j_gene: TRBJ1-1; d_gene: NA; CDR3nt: TGTGCCACCAGCCGACGGGGGCTCTTCCAGGTGAACACTGAAGCTTTCTTT; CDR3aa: CATSRRGLFQVNTEAFF
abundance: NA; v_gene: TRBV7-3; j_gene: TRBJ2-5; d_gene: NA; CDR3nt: TGTGCCAGCAGCTTAACGGGAGGCCAAGAGACCCAGTACTTC; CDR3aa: CASSLTGGQETQYF
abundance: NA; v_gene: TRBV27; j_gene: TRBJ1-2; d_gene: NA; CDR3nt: TGTGCCAGCAGAGATTCCGGGACACCCTATGGCTACACCTTC; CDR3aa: CASRDSGTPYGYTF
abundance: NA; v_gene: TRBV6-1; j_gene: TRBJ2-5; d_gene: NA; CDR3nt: TGTGCCAGCAGTGAAGAAATAGCCTGGGAGACCCAGTACTTC; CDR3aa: CASSEEIAWETQYF